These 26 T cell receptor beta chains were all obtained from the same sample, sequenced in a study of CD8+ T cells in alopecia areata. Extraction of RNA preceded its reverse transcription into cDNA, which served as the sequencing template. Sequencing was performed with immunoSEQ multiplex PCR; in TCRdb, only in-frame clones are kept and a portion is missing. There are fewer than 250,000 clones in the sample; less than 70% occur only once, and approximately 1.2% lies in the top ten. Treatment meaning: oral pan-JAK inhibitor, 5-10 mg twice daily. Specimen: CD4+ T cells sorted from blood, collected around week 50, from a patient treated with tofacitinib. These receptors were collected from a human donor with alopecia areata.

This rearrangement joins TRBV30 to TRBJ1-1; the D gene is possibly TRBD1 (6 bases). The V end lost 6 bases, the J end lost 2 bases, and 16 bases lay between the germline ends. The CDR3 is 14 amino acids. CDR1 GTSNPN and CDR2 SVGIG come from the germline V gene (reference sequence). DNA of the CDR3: TGTGCCTGTGCACCGGGACATACTAACACTGAAGCTTTCTTT. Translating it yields CACAPGHTNTEAFF.

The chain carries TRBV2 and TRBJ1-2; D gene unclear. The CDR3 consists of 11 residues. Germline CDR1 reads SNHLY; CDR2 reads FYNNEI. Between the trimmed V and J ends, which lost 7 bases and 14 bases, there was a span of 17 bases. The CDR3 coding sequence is TGTGCCAGCATCGGGGAGGTCTTGGGTACCTTC. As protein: CASIGEVLGTF.

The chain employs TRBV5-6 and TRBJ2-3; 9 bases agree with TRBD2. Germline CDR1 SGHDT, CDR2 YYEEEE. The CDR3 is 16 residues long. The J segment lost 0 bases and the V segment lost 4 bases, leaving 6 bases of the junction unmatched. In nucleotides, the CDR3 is TGTGCCAGCAGCCAAAGCGGGGGGCCTAGCACAGATACGCAGTATTTT. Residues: CASSQSGGPSTDTQYF.

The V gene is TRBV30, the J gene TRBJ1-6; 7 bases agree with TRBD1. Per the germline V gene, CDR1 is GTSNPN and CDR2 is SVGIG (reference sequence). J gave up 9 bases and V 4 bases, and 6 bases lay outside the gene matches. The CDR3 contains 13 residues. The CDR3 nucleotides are TGTGCCTGGAAGATCGACAGGGCTTCACCCCTCCACTTT. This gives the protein CAWKIDRASPLHF. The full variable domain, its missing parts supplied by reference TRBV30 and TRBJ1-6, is SQTIHQWPATLVQPVGSPLSLECTVEGTSNPNLYWYRQAAGRGLQLLFYSVGIGQISSEVPQNLSASRPQDRQFILSSKKLLLSDSGFYLCAWKIDRASPLHFGNGTRLTVT.

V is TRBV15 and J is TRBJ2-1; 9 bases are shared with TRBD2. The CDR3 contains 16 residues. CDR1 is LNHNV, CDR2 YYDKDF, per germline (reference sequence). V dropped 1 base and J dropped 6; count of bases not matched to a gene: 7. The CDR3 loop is CATSRAPSGDFNEQFF. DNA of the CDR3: TGTGCCACCAGCAGAGCCCCTAGCGGGGATTTCAATGAGCAGTTCTTC. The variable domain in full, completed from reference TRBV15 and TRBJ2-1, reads DAMVIQNPRYQVTQFGKPVTLSCSQTLNHNVMYWYQQKSSQAPKLLFHYYDKDFNNEADTPDNFQSRRPNTSFCFLDIRSPGLGDTAMYLCATSRAPSGDFNEQFFGPGTRLTVL.

CDR3 sequence reads: CASSVAGKETQYF. The CDR3 DNA reads TGTGCCAGCAGCGTAGCGGGTAAAGAGACCCAGTACTTC. This rearrangement joins TRBV9 to TRBJ2-5; D is unresolved. Germline values: CDR1 SGDLS, CDR2 YYNGEE. Between the trimmed V and J ends, which lost 0 bases and 3 bases, there was a span of 6 bases. The CDR3 is 13 amino acids.

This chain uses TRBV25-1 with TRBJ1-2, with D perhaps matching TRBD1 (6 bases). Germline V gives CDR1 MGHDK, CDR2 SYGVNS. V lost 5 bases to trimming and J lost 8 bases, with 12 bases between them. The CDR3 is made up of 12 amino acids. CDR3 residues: CASSSGVGGYTF. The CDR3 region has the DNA TGTGCCAGCAGTTCAGGGGTAGGCGGCTACACCTTC.

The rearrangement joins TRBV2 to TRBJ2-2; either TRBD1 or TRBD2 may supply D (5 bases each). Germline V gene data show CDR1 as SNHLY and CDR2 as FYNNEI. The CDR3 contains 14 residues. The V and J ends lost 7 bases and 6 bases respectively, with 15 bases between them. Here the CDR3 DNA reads TGTGCCAGCACCACCCCAGGGAGCCCCGGGGAGCTGTTTTTT. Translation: CASTTPGSPGELFF. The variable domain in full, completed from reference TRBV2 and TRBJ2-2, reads EPEVTQTPSHQVTQMGQEVILRCVPISNHLYFYWYRQILGQKVEFLVSFYNNEISEKSEIFDDQFSVERPDGSNFTLKIRSTKLEDSAMYFCASTTPGSPGELFFGEGSRLTVL.

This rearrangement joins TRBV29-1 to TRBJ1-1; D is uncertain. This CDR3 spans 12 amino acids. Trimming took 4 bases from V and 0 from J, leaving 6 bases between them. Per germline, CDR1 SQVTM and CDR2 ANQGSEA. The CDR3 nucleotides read TGCAGCGTTGGGCTGGTGAACACTGAAGCTTTCTTT. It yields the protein CSVGLVNTEAFF.

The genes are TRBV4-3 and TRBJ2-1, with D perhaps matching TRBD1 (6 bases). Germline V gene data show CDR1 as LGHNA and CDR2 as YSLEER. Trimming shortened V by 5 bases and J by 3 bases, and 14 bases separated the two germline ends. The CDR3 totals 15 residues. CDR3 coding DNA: TGCGCCAGCAGCTTACAGGGATCCTTCTACAATGAGCAGTTCTTC. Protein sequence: CASSLQGSFYNEQFF.

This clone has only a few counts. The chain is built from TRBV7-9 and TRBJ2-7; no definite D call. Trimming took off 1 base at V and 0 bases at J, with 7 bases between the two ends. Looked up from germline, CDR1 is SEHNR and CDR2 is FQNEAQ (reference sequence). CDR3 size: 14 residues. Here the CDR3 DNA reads TGTGCCAGCAGCTTAGTGGCCAGCTCCTACGAGCAGTACTTC. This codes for CASSLVASSYEQYF. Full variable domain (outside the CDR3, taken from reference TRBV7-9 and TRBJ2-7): DTGVSQNPRHKITKRGQNVTFRCDPISEHNRLYWYRQTLGQGPEFLTYFQNEAQLEKSRLLSDRFSAERPKGSFSTLEIQRTEQGDSAMYLCASSLVASSYEQYFGPGTRLTVT.

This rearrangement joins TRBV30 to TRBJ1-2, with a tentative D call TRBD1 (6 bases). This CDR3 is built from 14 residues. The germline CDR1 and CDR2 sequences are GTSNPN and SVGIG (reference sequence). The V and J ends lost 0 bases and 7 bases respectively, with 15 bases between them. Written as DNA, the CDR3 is TGTGCCTGGAGTGTAAGAGGGACACGGGGTGGCTACACCTTC. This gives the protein CAWSVRGTRGGYTF.

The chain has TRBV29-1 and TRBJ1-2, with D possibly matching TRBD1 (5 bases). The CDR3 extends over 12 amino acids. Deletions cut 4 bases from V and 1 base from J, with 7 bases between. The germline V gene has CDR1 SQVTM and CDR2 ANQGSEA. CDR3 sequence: CSVVGVNYGYTF. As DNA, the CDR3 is TGCAGCGTTGTAGGGGTTAACTATGGCTACACCTTC.

The CDR3: CASSQEYRFAEQYF. Here the CDR3 DNA reads TGCGCCAGCAGCCAAGAGTATCGGTTTGCGGAGCAGTATTTT. The chain is built from TRBV4-3 and TRBJ2-3, with D hard to call. V lost 0 bases and J lost 11, with 15 bases in between. Germline CDR1 and CDR2: LGHNA and YSLEER. The CDR3 length is 14 residues.

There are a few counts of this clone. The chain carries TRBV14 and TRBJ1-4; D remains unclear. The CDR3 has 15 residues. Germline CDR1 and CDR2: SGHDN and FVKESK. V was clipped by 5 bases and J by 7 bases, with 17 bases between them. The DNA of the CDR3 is TGTGCCAGCAGCGAACGAACCGGCGGGAGTGAAAAACTGTTTTTT. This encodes CASSERTGGSEKLFF.

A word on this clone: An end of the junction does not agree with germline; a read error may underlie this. The CDR3, as DNA: TGCGCCAGCAGTCAAAAACCGGGGACCTCATTTTTCTCGTTC. It translates to CASSQKPGTSFFSF. The chain has TRBV23-1 and TRBJ2-7; the D call may be TRBD1 or TRBD2 (5 bases each). TRBV23-1 is filed as an ORF, its function uncertain. The CDR3 contains 14 residues.

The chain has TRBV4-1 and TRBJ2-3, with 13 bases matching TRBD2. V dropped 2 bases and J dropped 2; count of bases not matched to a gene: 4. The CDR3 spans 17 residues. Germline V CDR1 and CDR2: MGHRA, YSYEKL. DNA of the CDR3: TGCGCCAGCAGCCAACGGGGACTAGCGGGGCTCACAGATACGCAGTATTTT. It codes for CASSQRGLAGLTDTQYF.

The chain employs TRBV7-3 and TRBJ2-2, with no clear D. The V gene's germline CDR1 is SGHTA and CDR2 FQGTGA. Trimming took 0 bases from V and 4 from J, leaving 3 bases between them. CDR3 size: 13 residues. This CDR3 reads CASSLTSTGELFF. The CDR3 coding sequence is TGTGCCAGCAGCTTAACGAGCACCGGGGAGCTGTTTTTT.

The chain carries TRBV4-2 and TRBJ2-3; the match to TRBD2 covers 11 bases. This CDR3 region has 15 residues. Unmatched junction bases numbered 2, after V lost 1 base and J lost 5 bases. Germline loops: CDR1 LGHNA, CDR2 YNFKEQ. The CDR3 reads CASSQGLAGGDTQYF. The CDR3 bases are TGTGCCAGCAGCCAAGGCCTAGCGGGGGGAGATACGCAGTATTTT.

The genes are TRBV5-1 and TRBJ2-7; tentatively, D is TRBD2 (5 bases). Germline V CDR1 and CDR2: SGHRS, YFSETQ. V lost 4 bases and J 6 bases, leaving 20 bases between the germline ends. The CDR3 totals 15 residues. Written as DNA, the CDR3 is TGCGCCAGCAGCCCCGTGCATGGACTCGGAGGCGAGCAGTACTTC. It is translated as CASSPVHGLGGEQYF.

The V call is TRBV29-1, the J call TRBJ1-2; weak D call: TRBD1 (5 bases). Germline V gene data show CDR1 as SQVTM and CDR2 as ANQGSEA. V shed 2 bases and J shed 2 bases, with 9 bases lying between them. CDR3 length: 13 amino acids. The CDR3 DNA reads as TGCAGCGTTGAACCTCAGGGAAACTATGGCTACACCTTC. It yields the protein CSVEPQGNYGYTF.

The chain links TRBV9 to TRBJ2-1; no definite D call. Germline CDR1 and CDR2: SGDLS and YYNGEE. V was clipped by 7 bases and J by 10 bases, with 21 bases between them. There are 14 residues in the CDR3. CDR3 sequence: CASSQVGSTGEQFF. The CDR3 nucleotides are TGTGCCAGCTCCCAGGTTGGCTCAACTGGGGAGCAGTTCTTC.

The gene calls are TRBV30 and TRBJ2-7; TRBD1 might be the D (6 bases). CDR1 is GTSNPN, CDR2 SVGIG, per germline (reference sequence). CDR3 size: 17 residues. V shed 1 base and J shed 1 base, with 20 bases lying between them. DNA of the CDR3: TGTGCCTGGAGTGAGGCGTCGGGACGAGGGGGTTCCTACGAGCAGTACTTC. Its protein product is CAWSEASGRGGSYEQYF.

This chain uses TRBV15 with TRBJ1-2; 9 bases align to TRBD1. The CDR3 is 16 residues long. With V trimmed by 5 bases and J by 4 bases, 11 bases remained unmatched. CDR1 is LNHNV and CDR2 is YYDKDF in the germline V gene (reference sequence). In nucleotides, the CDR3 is TGTGCCACCAGCTATCAAGTACAGGGGGCTGGCTATGGCTACACCTTC. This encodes CATSYQVQGAGYGYTF.

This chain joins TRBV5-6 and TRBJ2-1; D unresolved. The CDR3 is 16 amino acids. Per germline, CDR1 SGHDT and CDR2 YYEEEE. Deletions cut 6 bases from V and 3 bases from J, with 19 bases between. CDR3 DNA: TGTGCCAGCACTCCGGATGGCCCCGCATTCTACAATGAGCAGTTCTTC. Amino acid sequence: CASTPDGPAFYNEQFF.

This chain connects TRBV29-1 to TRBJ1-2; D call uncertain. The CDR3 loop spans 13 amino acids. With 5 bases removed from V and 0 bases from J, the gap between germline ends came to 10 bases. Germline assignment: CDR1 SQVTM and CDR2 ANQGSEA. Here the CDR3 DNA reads TGCAGCGTTAAAAGAGGAGCTAACTATGGCTACACCTTC. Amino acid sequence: CSVKRGANYGYTF.